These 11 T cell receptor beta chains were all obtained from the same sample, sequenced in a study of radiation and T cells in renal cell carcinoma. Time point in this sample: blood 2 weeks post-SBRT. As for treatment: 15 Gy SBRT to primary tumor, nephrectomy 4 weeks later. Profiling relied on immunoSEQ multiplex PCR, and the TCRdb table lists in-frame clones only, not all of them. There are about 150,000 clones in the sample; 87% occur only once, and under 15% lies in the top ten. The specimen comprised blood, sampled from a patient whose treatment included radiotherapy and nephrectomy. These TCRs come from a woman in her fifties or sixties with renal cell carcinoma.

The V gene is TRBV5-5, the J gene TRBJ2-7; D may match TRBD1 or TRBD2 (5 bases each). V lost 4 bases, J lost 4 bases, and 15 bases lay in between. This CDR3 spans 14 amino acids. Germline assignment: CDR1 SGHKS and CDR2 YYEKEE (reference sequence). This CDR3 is CASSIRRDQYEQYF. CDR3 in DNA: TGTGCCAGCAGCATCCGCCGGGACCAATACGAGCAGTACTTC.

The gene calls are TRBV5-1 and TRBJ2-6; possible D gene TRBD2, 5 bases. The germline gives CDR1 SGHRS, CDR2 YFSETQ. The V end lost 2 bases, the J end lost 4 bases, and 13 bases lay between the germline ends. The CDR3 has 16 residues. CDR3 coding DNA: TGCGCCAGCAGCTTAGAGGGATCAGAAGGGGCCAACGTCCTGACTTTC. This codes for CASSLEGSEGANVLTF.

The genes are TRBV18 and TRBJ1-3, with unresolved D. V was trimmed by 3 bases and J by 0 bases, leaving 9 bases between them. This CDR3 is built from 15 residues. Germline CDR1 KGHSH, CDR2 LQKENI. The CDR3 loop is CASSPDVSSGNTIYF. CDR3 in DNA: TGTGCCAGCTCACCCGACGTGAGCTCTGGAAACACCATATATTTT. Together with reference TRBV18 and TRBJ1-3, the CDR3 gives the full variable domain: NAGVMQNPRHLVRRRGQEARLRCSPMKGHSHVYWYRQLPEEGLKFMVYLQKENIIDESGMPKERFSAEFPKEGPSILRIQQVVRGDSAAYFCASSPDVSSGNTIYFGEGSWLTVV.

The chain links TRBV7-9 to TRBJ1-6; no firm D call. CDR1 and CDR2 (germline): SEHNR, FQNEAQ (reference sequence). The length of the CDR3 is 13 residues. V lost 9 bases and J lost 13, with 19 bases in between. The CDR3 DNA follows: TGTGCCAGATCCCTGAGTTTTTTTCCGCCCCTCCACTTT. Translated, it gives CARSLSFFPPLHF.

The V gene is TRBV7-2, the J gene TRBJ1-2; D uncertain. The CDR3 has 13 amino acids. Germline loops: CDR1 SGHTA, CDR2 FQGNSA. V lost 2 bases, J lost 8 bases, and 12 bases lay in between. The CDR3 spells CASSLSHGGGYTF. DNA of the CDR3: TGTGCCAGCAGCTTATCCCACGGTGGGGGCTACACCTTC.

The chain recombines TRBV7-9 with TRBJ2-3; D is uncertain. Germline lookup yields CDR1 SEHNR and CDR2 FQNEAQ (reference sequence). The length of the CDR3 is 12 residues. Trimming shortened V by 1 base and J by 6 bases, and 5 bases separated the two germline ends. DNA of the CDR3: TGTGCCAGCAGCTTAGAACCCGATACGCAGTATTTT. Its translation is CASSLEPDTQYF. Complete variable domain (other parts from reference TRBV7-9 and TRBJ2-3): DTGVSQNPRHKITKRGQNVTFRCDPISEHNRLYWYRQTLGQGPEFLTYFQNEAQLEKSRLLSDRFSAERPKGSFSTLEIQRTEQGDSAMYLCASSLEPDTQYFGPGTRLTVL.

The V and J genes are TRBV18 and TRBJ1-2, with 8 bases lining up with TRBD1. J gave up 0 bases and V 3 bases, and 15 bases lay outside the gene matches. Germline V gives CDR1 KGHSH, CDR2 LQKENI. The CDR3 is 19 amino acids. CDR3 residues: CASSPGDRTPLASNYGYTF. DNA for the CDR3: TGTGCCAGCTCACCGGGGGACAGGACCCCCCTAGCTTCTAACTATGGCTACACCTTC.

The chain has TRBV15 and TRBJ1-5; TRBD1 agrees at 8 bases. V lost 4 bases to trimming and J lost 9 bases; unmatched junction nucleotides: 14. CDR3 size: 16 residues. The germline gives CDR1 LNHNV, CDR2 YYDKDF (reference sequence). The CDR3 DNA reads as TGTGCCACCAGCATCTCGAGACAGGGGCCCTTTCGGCCCCAGCATTTT. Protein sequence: CATSISRQGPFRPQHF.

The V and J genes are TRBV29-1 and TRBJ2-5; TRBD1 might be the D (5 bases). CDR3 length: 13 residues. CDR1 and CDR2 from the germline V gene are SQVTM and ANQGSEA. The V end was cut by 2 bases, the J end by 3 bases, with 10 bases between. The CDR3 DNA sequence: TGCAGCGTTGAAATAGGGGCCAAAGAGACCCAGTACTTC. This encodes CSVEIGAKETQYF.

The chain's CDR3 is CASSLESTNGYTF. CDR3 coding DNA: TGTGCCAGCAGCTTAGAGTCGACCAACGGCTACACCTTC. The V gene is TRBV11-1, the J gene TRBJ1-2; D gene uncertain. The V gene lost 1 base and the J gene lost 8 bases, with 11 bases spanning the gap. Per germline, CDR1 SGHAT and CDR2 FQDESV (reference sequence). CDR3 size: 13 residues.

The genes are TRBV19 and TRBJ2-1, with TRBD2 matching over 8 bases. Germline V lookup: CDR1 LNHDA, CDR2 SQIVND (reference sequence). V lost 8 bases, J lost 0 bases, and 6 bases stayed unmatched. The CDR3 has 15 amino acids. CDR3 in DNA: TGTGCCAGTGGGATAGCGGGGCTCTCCTACAATGAGCAGTTCTTC. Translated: CASGIAGLSYNEQFF. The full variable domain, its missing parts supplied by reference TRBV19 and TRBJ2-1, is DGGITQSPKYLFRKEGQNVTLSCEQNLNHDAMYWYRQDPGQGLRLIYYSQIVNDFQKGDIAEGYSVSREKKESFPLTVTSAQKNPTAFYLCASGIAGLSYNEQFFGPGTRLTVL.